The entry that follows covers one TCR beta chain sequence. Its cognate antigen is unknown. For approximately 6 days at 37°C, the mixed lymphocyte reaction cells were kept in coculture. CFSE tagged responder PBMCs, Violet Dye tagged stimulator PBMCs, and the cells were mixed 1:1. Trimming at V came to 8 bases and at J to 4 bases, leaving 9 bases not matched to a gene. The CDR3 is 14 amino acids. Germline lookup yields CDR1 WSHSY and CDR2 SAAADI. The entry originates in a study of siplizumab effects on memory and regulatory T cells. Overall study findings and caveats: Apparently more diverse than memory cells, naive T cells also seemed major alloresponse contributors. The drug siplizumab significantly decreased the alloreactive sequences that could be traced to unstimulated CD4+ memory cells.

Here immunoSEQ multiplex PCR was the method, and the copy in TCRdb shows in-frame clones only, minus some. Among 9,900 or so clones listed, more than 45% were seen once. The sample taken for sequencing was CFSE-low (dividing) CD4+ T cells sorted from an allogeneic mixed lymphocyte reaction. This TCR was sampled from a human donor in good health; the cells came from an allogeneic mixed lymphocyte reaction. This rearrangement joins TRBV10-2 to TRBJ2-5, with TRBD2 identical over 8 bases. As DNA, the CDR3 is TGCGCCAGCGGGGGCGGGGCGGGAGGAGAGACCCAGTACTTC. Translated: CASGGGAGGETQYF.